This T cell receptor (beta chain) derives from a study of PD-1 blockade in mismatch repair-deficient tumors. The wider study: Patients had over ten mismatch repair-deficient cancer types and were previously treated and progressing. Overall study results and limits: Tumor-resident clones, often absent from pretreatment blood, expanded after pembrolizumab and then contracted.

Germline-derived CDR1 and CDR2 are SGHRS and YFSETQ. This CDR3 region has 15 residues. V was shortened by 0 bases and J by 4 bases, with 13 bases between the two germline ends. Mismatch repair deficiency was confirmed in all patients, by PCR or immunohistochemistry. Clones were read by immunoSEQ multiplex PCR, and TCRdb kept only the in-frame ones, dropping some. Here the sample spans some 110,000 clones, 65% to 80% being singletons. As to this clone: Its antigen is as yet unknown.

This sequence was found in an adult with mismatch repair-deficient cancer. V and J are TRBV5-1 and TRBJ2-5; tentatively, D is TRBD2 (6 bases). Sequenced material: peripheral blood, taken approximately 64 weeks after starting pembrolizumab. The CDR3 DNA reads TGCGCCAGCAGCTTGGCCTGGGAGGTCTCAGAGACCCAGTACTTC. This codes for CASSLAWEVSETQYF.